This entry lists 6 T cell receptor beta chains sequenced from one sample in a study of blood T cell repertoires in COVID-19 (dated by TCRdb to the early 2020s). Library preparation was by the immunoSEQ multiplex PCR assay. Not all clones reach the TCRdb copy of this immuneACCESS table, which keeps in-frame sequences only. Checked studies attribute under half of the gap to unresolved V genes and leave the rest unexplained. The sample table contains more than 110,000 clones; only one count was recorded for roughly 81% of them. Of the sample, about 8.4% is held by the ten largest clones. The material sequenced was peripheral blood. The source of these receptors is a woman aged 50 to 65 with active or convalescent COVID-19.

As DNA, the CDR3 is TGTGCCAGCAGCAGAAGCTCGGGACAGGGGTCGGATACGCAGTATTTT. This translates into CASSRSSGQGSDTQYF. The chain carries TRBV7-2 and TRBJ2-3; 10 bases match TRBD1. The J segment lost 6 bases and the V segment lost 5 bases, leaving 11 bases of the junction unmatched. CDR3 size: 16 residues. The germline gives CDR1 SGHTA, CDR2 FQGNSA.

The CDR3 protein is CASSPPGAGTQETQYF. Here the CDR3 DNA reads TGTGCCAGCAGCCCCCCAGGAGCGGGAACCCAAGAGACCCAGTACTTC. V gene TRBV5-4 combines with J gene TRBJ2-5; TRBD2 aligns across 7 bases. CDR3 size: 16 residues. Germline V gives CDR1 SGHNT, CDR2 YYREEE (reference sequence). The V gene end was trimmed by 4 bases and the J gene end by 1 base; junction bases not matched to a gene: 10.

This chain uses TRBV19 with TRBJ1-1; 10 bases align to TRBD1. This CDR3 comprises 16 residues. The V gene's germline CDR1 is LNHDA and CDR2 SQIVND (reference sequence). V was pared by 6 bases and J by 1 base, with 8 bases of the junction left unmatched. The CDR3 loop is CASRPGTGVGNTEAFF. In DNA, the CDR3 is TGTGCCAGTAGACCCGGGACAGGGGTTGGGAACACTGAAGCTTTCTTT. Using reference TRBV19 and TRBJ1-1 for the parts outside the CDR3, the full variable domain is DGGITQSPKYLFRKEGQNVTLSCEQNLNHDAMYWYRQDPGQGLRLIYYSQIVNDFQKGDIAEGYSVSREKKESFPLTVTSAQKNPTAFYLCASRPGTGVGNTEAFFGQGTRLTVV.

The chain couples TRBV29-1 to TRBJ1-2; no clear D. Trimming cost V 1 base and J 4 bases, with 16 bases left between them. The CDR3 sequence is 15 residues long. Per the germline V gene, CDR1 is SQVTM and CDR2 is ANQGSEA. As DNA, the CDR3 is TGCAGCGTTGAAGGGGTGGGCCCCAGCTTCTATGGCTACACCTTC. Translation: CSVEGVGPSFYGYTF.

The CDR3 DNA sequence: TGTGCCAGCAGAGGATTACTAGCGGGAGGGGGTGATGAGCAGTTCTTC. It specifies CASRGLLAGGGDEQFF. The V call is TRBV28, the J call TRBJ2-1; 13 positions agree with TRBD2. In germline, CDR1 is MDHEN, CDR2 SYDVKM. The V segment lost 6 bases and the J segment 8 bases; nucleotides outside the gene matches: 10. This CDR3 spans 16 amino acids.

This chain connects TRBV29-1 to TRBJ2-7, with TRBD1 matching over 7 bases. The V segment lost 2 bases and the J segment 2 bases; nucleotides outside the gene matches: 6. Germline CDR1 is SQVTM and CDR2 is ANQGSEA. This CDR3 contains 14 residues. The CDR3 spells CSVEQGDITYEQYF. The DNA for the CDR3 is TGCAGCGTTGAACAGGGGGACATCACCTACGAGCAGTACTTC.